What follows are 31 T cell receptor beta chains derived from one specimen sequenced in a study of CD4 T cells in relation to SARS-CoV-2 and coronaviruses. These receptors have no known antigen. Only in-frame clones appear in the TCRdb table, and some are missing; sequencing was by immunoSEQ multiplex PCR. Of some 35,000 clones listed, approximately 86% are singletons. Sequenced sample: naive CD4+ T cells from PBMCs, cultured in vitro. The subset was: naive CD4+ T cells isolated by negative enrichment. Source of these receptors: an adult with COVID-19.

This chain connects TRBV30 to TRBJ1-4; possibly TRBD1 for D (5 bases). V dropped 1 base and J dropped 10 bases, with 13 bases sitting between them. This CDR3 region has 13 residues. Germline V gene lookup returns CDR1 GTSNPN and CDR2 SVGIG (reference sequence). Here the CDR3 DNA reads TGTGCCTGGAGTGCAAGGGGCCCGCGAAAACTGTTTTTT. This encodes CAWSARGPRKLFF. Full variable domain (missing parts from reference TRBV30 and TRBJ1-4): SQTIHQWPATLVQPVGSPLSLECTVEGTSNPNLYWYRQAAGRGLQLLFYSVGIGQISSEVPQNLSASRPQDRQFILSSKKLLLSDSGFYLCAWSARGPRKLFFGSGTQLSVL.

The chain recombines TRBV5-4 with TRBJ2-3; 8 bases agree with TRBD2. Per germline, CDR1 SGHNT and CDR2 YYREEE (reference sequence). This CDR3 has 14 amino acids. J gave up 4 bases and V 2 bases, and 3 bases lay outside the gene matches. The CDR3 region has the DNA TGTGCCAGCAGCTTAGCGGGAGAGTCAGATACGCAGTATTTT. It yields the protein CASSLAGESDTQYF.

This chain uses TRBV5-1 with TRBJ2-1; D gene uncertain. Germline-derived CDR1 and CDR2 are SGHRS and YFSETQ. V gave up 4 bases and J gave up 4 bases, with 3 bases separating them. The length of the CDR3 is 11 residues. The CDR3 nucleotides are TGCGCCAGCAGCGAGTACAATGAGCAGTTCTTC. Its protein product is CASSEYNEQFF.

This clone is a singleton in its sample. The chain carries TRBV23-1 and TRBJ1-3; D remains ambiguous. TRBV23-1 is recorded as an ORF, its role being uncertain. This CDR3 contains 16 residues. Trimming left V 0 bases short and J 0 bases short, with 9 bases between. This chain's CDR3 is CASSQSMRSSGNTIYF. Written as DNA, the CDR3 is TGCGCCAGCAGTCAATCGATGAGGTCCTCTGGAAACACCATATATTTT.

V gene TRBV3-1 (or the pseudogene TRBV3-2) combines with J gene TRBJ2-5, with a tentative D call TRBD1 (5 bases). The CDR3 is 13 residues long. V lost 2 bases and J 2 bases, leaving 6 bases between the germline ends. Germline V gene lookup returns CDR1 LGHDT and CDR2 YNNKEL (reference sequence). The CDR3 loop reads CASSQQGQETQYF. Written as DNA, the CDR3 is TGTGCCAGCAGCCAACAGGGACAAGAGACCCAGTACTTC.

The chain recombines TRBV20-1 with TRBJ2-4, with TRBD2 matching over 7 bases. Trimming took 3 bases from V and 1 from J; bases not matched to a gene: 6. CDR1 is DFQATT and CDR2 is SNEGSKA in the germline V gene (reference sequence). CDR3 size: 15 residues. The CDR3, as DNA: TGCAGTGCTAGTTTTGCCGGGAGGGCCAAAAACATTCAGTACTTC. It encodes CSASFAGRAKNIQYF.

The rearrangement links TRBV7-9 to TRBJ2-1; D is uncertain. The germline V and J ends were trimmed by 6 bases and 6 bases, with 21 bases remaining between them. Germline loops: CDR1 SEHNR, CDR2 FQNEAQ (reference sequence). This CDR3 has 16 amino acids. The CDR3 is CASSPAGLRTINEQFF. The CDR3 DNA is TGTGCCAGCAGTCCGGCCGGGCTTCGGACCATCAATGAGCAGTTCTTC. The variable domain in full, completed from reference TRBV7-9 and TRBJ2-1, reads DTGVSQNPRHKITKRGQNVTFRCDPISEHNRLYWYRQTLGQGPEFLTYFQNEAQLEKSRLLSDRFSAERPKGSFSTLEIQRTEQGDSAMYLCASSPAGLRTINEQFFGPGTRLTVL.

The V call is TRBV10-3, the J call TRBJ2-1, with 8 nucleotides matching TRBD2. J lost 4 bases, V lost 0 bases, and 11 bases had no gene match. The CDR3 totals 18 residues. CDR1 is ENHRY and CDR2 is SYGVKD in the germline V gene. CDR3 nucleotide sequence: TGTGCCATCAGTGAGTCGAGGAGCGGGAGTCAGAAGTACAATGAGCAGTTCTTC. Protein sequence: CAISESRSGSQKYNEQFF.

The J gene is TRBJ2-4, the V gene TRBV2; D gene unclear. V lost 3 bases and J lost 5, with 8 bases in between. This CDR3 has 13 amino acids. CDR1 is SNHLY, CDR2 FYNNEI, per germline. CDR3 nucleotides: TGTGCCAGCAGTGAGACACCTCAAAACATTCAGTACTTC. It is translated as CASSETPQNIQYF.

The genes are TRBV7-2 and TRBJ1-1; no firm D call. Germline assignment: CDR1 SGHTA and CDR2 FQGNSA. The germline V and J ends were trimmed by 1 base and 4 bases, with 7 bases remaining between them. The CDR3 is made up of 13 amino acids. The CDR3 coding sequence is TGTGCCAGCAGCTTAGGCTCTTCCACTGAAGCTTTCTTT. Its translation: CASSLGSSTEAFF.

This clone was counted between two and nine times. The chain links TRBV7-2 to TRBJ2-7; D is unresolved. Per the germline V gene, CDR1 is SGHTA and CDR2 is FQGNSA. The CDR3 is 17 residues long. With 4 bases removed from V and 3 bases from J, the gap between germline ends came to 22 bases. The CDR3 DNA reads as TGTGCCAGCAGCTCTAACAGACATCGACGATATTTCTACGAGCAGTACTTC. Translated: CASSSNRHRRYFYEQYF.

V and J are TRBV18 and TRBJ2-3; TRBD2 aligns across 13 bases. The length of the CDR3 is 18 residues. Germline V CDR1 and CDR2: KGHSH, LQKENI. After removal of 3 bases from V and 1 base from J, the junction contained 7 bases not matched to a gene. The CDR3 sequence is CASSPMTSGRWGTDTQYF. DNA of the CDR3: TGTGCCAGCTCACCCATGACTAGCGGGAGGTGGGGCACAGATACGCAGTATTTT.

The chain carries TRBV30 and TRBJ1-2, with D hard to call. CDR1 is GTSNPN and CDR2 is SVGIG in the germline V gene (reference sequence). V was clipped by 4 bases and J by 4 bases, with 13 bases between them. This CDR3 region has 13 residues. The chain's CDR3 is CAWTRQLIYGYTF. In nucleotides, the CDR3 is TGTGCCTGGACTCGGCAGCTAATCTATGGCTACACCTTC.

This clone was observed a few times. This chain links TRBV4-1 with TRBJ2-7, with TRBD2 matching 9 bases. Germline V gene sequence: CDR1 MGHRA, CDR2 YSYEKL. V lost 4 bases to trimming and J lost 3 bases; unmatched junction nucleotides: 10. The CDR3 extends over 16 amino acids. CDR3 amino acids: CASSPGTSRRYYEQYF. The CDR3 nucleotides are TGCGCCAGCAGCCCCGGGACTAGCCGAAGGTACTACGAGCAGTACTTC.

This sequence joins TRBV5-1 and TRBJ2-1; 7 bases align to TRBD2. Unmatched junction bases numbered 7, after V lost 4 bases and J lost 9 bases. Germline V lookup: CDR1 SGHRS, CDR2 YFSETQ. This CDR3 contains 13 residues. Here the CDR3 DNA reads TGCGCCAGCAGCCCGATATCTAGCGGTGAGCAGTTCTTC. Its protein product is CASSPISSGEQFF.

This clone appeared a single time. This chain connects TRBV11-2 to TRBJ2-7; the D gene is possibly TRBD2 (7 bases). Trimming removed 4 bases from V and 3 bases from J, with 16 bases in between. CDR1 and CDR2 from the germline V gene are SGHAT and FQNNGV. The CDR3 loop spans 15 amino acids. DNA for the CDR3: TGTGCCAGCAGCTCACAGGGAGGGGGGGTCTACGAGCAGTACTTC. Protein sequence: CASSSQGGGVYEQYF.

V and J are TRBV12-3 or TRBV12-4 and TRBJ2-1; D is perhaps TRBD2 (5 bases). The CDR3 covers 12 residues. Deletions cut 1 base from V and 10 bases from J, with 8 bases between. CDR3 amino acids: CASSLDEREQFF. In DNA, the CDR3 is TGTGCCAGCAGTTTAGACGAGCGGGAGCAGTTCTTC.

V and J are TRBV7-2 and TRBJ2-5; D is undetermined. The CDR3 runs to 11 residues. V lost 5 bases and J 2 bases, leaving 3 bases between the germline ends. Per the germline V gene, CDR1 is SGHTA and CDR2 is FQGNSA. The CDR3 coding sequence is TGTGCCAGCAGCCCGCAAGAGACCCAGTACTTC. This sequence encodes CASSPQETQYF.

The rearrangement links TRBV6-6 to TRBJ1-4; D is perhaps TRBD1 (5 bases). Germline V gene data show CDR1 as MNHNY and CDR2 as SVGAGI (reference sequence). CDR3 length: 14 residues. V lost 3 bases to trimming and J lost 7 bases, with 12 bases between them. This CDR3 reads CASSYRGRGEKLFF. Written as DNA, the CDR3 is TGTGCCAGCAGTTATAGGGGACGGGGTGAAAAACTGTTTTTT.

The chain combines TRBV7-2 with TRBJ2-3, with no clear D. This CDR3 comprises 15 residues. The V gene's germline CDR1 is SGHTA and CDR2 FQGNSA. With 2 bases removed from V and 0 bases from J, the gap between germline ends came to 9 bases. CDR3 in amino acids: CASSLSSGSTDTQYF. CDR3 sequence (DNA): TGTGCCAGCAGCTTATCCTCCGGGAGCACAGATACGCAGTATTTT.

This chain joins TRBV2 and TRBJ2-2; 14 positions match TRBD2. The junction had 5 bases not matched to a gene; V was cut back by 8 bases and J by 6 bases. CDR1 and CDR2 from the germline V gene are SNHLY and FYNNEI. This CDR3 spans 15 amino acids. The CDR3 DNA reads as TGTGCCAGCCGCGGGACTAGCGGGAGCTCCGGGGAGCTGTTTTTT. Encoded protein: CASRGTSGSSGELFF.

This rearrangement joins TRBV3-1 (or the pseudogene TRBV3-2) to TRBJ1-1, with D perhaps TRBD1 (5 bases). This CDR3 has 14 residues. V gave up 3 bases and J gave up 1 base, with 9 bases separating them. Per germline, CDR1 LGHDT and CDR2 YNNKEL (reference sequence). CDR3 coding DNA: TGTGCCAGCAGCCAGGTCGGGGGGAACACTGAAGCTTTCTTT. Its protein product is CASSQVGGNTEAFF.

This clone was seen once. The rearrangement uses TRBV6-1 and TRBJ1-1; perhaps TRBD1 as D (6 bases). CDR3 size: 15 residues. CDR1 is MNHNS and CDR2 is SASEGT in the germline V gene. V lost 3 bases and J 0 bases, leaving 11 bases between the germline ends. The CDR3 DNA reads TGTGCCAGCAGTGAGGCAGGGACATTGAACACTGAAGCTTTCTTT. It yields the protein CASSEAGTLNTEAFF.

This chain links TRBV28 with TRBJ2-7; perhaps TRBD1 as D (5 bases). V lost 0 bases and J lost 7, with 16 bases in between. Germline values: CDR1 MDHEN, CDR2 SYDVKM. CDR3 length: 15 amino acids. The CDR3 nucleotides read TGTGCCAGCAGTTTATGGCGGACAACTCTCGGGGAGCAGTACTTC. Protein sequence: CASSLWRTTLGEQYF.

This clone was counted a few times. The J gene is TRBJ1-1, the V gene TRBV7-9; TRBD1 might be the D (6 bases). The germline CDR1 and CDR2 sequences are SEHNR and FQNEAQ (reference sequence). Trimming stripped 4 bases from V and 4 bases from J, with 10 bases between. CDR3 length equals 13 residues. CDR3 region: CASSSGEATEAFF. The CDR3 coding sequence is TGTGCCAGCAGCTCAGGGGAGGCCACTGAAGCTTTCTTT.

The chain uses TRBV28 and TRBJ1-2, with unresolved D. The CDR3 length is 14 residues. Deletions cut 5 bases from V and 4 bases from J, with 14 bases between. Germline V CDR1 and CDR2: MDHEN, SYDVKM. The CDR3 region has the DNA TGTGCCAGCAGTACCCCTGCGGGAGTCTATGGCTACACCTTC. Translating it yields CASSTPAGVYGYTF.

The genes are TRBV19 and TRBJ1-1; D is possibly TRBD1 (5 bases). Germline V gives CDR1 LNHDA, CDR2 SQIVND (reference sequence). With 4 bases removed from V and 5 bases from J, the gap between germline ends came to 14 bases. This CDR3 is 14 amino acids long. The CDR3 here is CASSRLGRGTEAFF. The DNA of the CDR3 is TGTGCCAGTAGTAGGCTGGGGCGGGGGACTGAAGCTTTCTTT.

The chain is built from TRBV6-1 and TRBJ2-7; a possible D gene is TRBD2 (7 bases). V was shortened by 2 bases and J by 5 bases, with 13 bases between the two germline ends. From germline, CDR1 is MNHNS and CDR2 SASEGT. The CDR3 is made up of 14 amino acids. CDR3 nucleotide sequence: TGTGCCAGCAGTGAACCTGGGGGGGCTGACGAGCAGTACTTC. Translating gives CASSEPGGADEQYF.

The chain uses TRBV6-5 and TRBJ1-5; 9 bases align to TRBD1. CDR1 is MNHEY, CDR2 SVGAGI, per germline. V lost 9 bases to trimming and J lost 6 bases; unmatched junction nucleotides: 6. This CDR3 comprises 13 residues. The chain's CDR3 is CASSQGASQPQHF. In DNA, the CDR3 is TGTGCCAGTTCACAGGGGGCGAGTCAGCCCCAGCATTTT.

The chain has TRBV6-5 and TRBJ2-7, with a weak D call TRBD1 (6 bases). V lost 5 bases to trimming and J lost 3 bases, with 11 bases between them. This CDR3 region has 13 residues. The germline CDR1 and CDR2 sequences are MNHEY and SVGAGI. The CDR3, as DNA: TGTGCCAGCAGTCTGGACAGAAGCTACGAGCAGTACTTC. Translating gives CASSLDRSYEQYF.

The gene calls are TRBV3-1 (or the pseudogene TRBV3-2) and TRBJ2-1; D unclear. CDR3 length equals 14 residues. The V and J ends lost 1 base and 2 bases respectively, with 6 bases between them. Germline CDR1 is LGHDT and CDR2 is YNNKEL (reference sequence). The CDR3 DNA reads TGTGCCAGCAGCCAAGGCGGCACCTACAATGAGCAGTTCTTC. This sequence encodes CASSQGGTYNEQFF.